Each of the 29 T cell receptor beta chains below was sequenced from the same sample in a study of molecular identifiers for immune sequencing clone quantification. TCRdb analysed the PCR reads with MiXCR anew, one entry per CDR3 protein. The table lists over 600,000 distinct CDR3 sequences, about 20% of them singletons. Sequenced: naive CD8+ T cells from blood, with Jurkat cell RNA spiked in. Subset of the sample: FACS-sorted CD8+CD4-CCR7+CD45RA+ naive T cells. The receptors here all came from a human donor in good health. Some libraries in this study had Jurkat cell RNA spiked in.

This clonotype was detected many times. The chain has TRBV23-1 and TRBJ2-1; D gene uncertain. TRBV23-1 is an open reading frame, and its role is uncertain. The CDR3 contains 13 residues. V was pared by 4 bases and J by 6 bases, with 10 bases between. The CDR3 here is CASSPFDPNEQFF. DNA of the CDR3: TGCGCCAGCAGTCCCTTCGATCCCAATGAGCAGTTCTTC.

The chain joins TRBV6-2 or TRBV6-3 to TRBJ2-3; TRBD1 might be the D (6 bases). The length of the CDR3 is 15 residues. Trimming took 3 bases from V and 2 from J, leaving 12 bases between them. CDR1 and CDR2 from the germline V gene are MNHEY and SVGEGT. The CDR3 protein is CASSYRDTYTDTQYF. The CDR3 nucleotides read TGTGCCAGCAGTTATCGGGACACGTACACAGATACGCAGTATTTT.

Concerning this clonotype itself: Germline and junction disagree at one end, which may indicate a read error. V gene TRBV19 combines with J gene TRBJ2-7, with no clear D. CDR1 LNHDA and CDR2 SQIVND come from the germline V gene (reference sequence). The CDR3 sequence is 16 residues long. In DNA form, the CDR3 reads TGTGCCAGTAGTTTAGGCCCGGGTTGGAACTCCTACGGGCAGTACTTC. It encodes CASSLGPGWNSYGQYF.

A remark on this clonotype: A much larger clone differs by one base, so this may be a read error. The conserved closing phenylalanine or tryptophan is absent in this CDR3, likely reflecting a read error. The V gene is TRBV7-9, the J gene TRBJ2-3; no clear D. CDR3 length equals 15 residues. Germline lookup yields CDR1 SEHNR and CDR2 FQNEAQ (reference sequence). V was shortened by 5 bases and J by 6 bases, with 18 bases between the two germline ends. The CDR3 sequence is CASSPKDSTKDTQYS. The CDR3 region has the DNA TGTGCCAGCAGCCCGAAAGACTCTACAAAGGATACGCAGTATTCT.

The sample holds many counts of this clonotype. This chain joins TRBV6-5 and TRBJ2-2, with D perhaps given as TRBD1 or TRBD2 (5 bases each). CDR3 length equals 14 residues. The V gene lost 2 bases and the J gene lost 4 bases, with 8 bases spanning the gap. Per germline, CDR1 MNHEY and CDR2 SVGAGI. CDR3 nucleotide sequence: TGTGCCAGCAGTTACGACAGCGGCACCGGGGAGCTGTTTTTT. Protein: CASSYDSGTGELFF.

This clonotype has at least ten counts. The chain joins TRBV2 to TRBJ2-6; no clear D gene. Trimming cost V 5 bases and J 2 bases, with 10 bases left between them. Looked up from germline, CDR1 is SNHLY and CDR2 is FYNNEI. This CDR3 spans 15 amino acids. CDR3 amino acids: CASSPGRPGANVLTF. The DNA for the CDR3 is TGTGCCAGCAGTCCGGGCCGCCCTGGGGCCAACGTCCTGACTTTC.

This clonotype has at least ten counts. The chain joins TRBV5-6 to TRBJ2-2; 7 nucleotides agree with TRBD1. The CDR3 is 15 amino acids. Germline V gene data show CDR1 as SGHDT and CDR2 as YYEEEE. V gave up 4 bases and J gave up 4 bases; unmatched junction bases: 7. The CDR3 DNA follows: TGTGCCAGCAGCCTCTCCGGGACAGCCACCGGGGAGCTGTTTTTT. It specifies CASSLSGTATGELFF.

This clonotype came up many times. J is TRBJ2-5 and V is TRBV6-6; 8 nucleotides line up with TRBD1. Losses at the gene ends were 6 bases for V and 5 bases for J; bases not matched to a gene: 14. The CDR3 is 16 amino acids. Per the germline V gene, CDR1 is MNHNY and CDR2 is SVGAGI (reference sequence). The CDR3 protein is CASSARQGTLGETQYF. The CDR3 DNA is TGTGCCAGCAGCGCAAGACAGGGGACCTTGGGGGAGACCCAGTACTTC.

The rearrangement links TRBV25-1 to TRBJ2-1; TRBD1 matches at 7 bases. The germline V gene has CDR1 MGHDK and CDR2 SYGVNS. With V trimmed by 2 bases and J by 2 bases, 0 bases remained unmatched. The CDR3 sequence is 14 residues long. The CDR3 DNA sequence: TGTGCCAGCAGTGAACAGGGGGCCTACAATGAGCAGTTCTTC. It is translated as CASSEQGAYNEQFF.

CDR3 DNA: TGCGCCAGCAATGATAACCCGGGACAGGGGAATGGCTACACCTTC. Encoded protein: CASNDNPGQGNGYTF. The genes are TRBV5-1 and TRBJ1-2, with 10 bases that match TRBD1. CDR1 is SGHRS, CDR2 YFSETQ, per germline. V lost 6 bases, J lost 6 bases, and 11 bases stayed unmatched. The CDR3 consists of 15 residues.

This clonotype was detected ten times or more. The chain combines TRBV12-3 or TRBV12-4 with TRBJ2-3, with a possible D match to TRBD1 (5 bases). The CDR3 is 15 residues long. Trimming shortened V by 7 bases and J by 7 bases, and 21 bases separated the two germline ends. CDR3 sequence: CASNKDTTNLYTQYF. The CDR3 DNA follows: TGTGCCAGCAACAAGGACACGACAAATTTGTATACGCAGTATTTT.

The J gene is TRBJ2-5, the V gene TRBV12-3 or TRBV12-4; TRBD1 agrees at 8 bases. The V and J ends lost 5 bases and 2 bases, in that order; junction bases with no gene match: 7. CDR3 length equals 15 residues. In DNA, the CDR3 is TGTGCCAGCAGTCCCCAGGGGGCTAATCAAGAGACCCAGTACTTC. This codes for CASSPQGANQETQYF.

The chain carries TRBV7-9 and TRBJ1-2; 9 bases match TRBD1. Germline values: CDR1 SEHNR, CDR2 FQNEAQ (reference sequence). Trimming removed 2 bases from V and 8 bases from J; junction bases left unmatched: 9. The CDR3 is made up of 15 amino acids. CDR3 residues: CASSLFPTGGVGYTF. CDR3 DNA: TGTGCCAGCAGCTTATTCCCCACAGGGGGCGTGGGCTACACCTTC.

There are many counts of this clonotype. This chain connects TRBV30 to TRBJ2-7, with 7 bases aligning to TRBD2. Trimming removed 0 bases from V and 2 bases from J; junction bases left unmatched: 7. Germline loops: CDR1 GTSNPN, CDR2 SVGIG (reference sequence). The CDR3 contains 15 residues. The CDR3 sequence is CAWSVQWEGTYEQYF. In nucleotides, the CDR3 is TGTGCCTGGAGTGTACAGTGGGAGGGCACCTACGAGCAGTACTTC.

The chain employs TRBV7-9 and TRBJ1-2; D is unresolved. The CDR3 extends over 14 amino acids. V lost 1 base to trimming and J lost 2 bases, with 8 bases between them. Germline V lookup: CDR1 SEHNR, CDR2 FQNEAQ (reference sequence). The CDR3 region is CASSLDGHNYGYTF. The CDR3 DNA sequence: TGTGCCAGCAGCTTAGACGGTCACAACTATGGCTACACCTTC.

This clonotype has just a few counts. The J gene is TRBJ2-3, the V gene TRBV19, with 10 bases identical to TRBD2. V trimming: 3 bases; J trimming: 4 bases; junction bases outside the gene matches: 4. Germline-derived CDR1 and CDR2 are LNHDA and SQIVND (reference sequence). This CDR3 has 15 amino acids. The DNA of the CDR3 is TGTGCCAGTAGTATTATAGCGGGGGGCCCAGATACGCAGTATTTT. Residues: CASSIIAGGPDTQYF.

In this sample, this clonotype turned up many times. CDR3 region: CASSYFGGDTEAFF. The DNA for the CDR3 is TGTGCCAGCAGTTATTTTGGAGGCGACACTGAAGCTTTCTTT. The chain links TRBV6-5 to TRBJ1-1; no firm D call. Germline-derived CDR1 and CDR2 are MNHEY and SVGAGI. The CDR3 sequence is 14 residues long. Trimming pared 3 bases from V and 3 bases from J, leaving 11 bases between.

The V gene is TRBV7-9, the J gene TRBJ2-7; D perhaps matches TRBD2 (5 bases). This CDR3 spans 17 amino acids. The V and J ends lost 4 bases and 0 bases respectively, with 19 bases between them. Germline V gene data show CDR1 as SEHNR and CDR2 as FQNEAQ (reference sequence). The CDR3 region is CASSSTSLSEGSYEQYF. The CDR3 nucleotides read TGTGCCAGCAGCTCTACCTCTCTTAGCGAGGGCTCCTACGAGCAGTACTTC. Complete variable domain (other parts from reference TRBV7-9 and TRBJ2-7): DTGVSQNPRHKITKRGQNVTFRCDPISEHNRLYWYRQTLGQGPEFLTYFQNEAQLEKSRLLSDRFSAERPKGSFSTLEIQRTEQGDSAMYLCASSSTSLSEGSYEQYFGPGTRLTVT.

There are a few counts of this clonotype. The chain recombines TRBV2 with TRBJ1-1; no reliable D call. Germline lookup yields CDR1 SNHLY and CDR2 FYNNEI. The length of the CDR3 is 13 residues. V lost 7 bases, J lost 7 bases, and 16 bases lay in between. The CDR3 DNA sequence: TGTGCCAGCATCACTCTTTTACAGAATGAAGCTTTCTTT. Its protein product is CASITLLQNEAFF.

This clonotype was detected a few times. The rearrangement links TRBV27 to TRBJ2-7; TRBD1 agrees at 7 bases. With 5 bases clipped from V and 3 bases from J, the junction kept 7 bases outside the gene matches. This CDR3 contains 14 residues. CDR1 MNHEY and CDR2 SMNVEV come from the germline V gene (reference sequence). CDR3 coding DNA: TGTGCCAGCAGTGTGGGACAGCACAACTACGAGCAGTACTTC. Protein sequence: CASSVGQHNYEQYF.

This clonotype was recorded many times. V and J are TRBV28 and TRBJ2-5; 9 bases match TRBD1. The V gene's germline CDR1 is MDHEN and CDR2 SYDVKM. J gave up 2 bases and V 9 bases, and 4 bases lay outside the gene matches. The CDR3 loop spans 13 amino acids. The CDR3 is CASRGQGQETQYF. CDR3 bases: TGTGCCAGTAGGGGACAGGGTCAAGAGACCCAGTACTTC.

This clonotype was detected a few times. The CDR3 reads CASSPGQGISSYEQYF. The CDR3 region has the DNA TGTGCCAGCAGCCCCGGACAGGGGATTTCCTCTTACGAGCAGTACTTC. This chain connects TRBV7-6 to TRBJ2-7; TRBD1 matches 9 bases. Germline values: CDR1 SGHVS, CDR2 FNYEAQ. The CDR3 contains 16 residues. Losses at the gene ends were 5 bases for V and 4 bases for J; bases not matched to a gene: 12.

This clonotype was found many times. V gene TRBV4-2 combines with J gene TRBJ2-7; 7 bases align to TRBD1. CDR3 length: 14 amino acids. The germline CDR1 and CDR2 sequences are LGHNA and YNFKEQ. Trimming at V came to 0 bases and at J to 3 bases, leaving 2 bases not matched to a gene. The CDR3: CASSQEQGYYEQYF. In DNA form, the CDR3 reads TGTGCCAGCAGCCAAGAACAGGGGTACTACGAGCAGTACTTC.

This clonotype was detected ten times or more. The J gene is TRBJ2-1, the V gene TRBV12-5; D remains unclear. Germline CDR1 is LGHNT and CDR2 is FRNRAP. The V and J ends lost 0 bases and 8 bases respectively, with 20 bases between them. The CDR3 is 17 residues long. CDR3 amino acids: CASGLVVVPSDRDEQFF. The CDR3 nucleotides read TGTGCTAGTGGTTTGGTAGTGGTGCCCTCCGACCGCGATGAGCAGTTCTTC.

This clonotype was picked up a small number of times. This chain connects TRBV9 to TRBJ2-1; no definite D call. Trimming cost V 2 bases and J 1 base, with 10 bases left between them. This CDR3 has 15 amino acids. Germline V gene sequence: CDR1 SGDLS, CDR2 YYNGEE. For the CDR3, the DNA is TGTGCCAGCAGCGTCCTGGACGGATCCTACAATGAGCAGTTCTTC. Translation: CASSVLDGSYNEQFF.

The table lists this clonotype with many counts. This rearrangement joins TRBV29-1 to TRBJ2-7; possibly TRBD1 or TRBD2 for D (5 bases each). This CDR3 contains 13 residues. Germline lookup yields CDR1 SQVTM and CDR2 ANQGSEA. V lost 1 base and J lost 2, with 9 bases in between. CDR3 protein: CSVEAPGPYEQYF. The CDR3 bases are TGCAGCGTTGAAGCACCGGGACCCTACGAGCAGTACTTC.

This clonotype came up many times. V gene TRBV5-6 combines with J gene TRBJ2-7; D ambiguous. This CDR3 region has 15 residues. V lost 4 bases to trimming and J lost 0 bases, with 14 bases between them. CDR1 and CDR2 from the germline V gene are SGHDT and YYEEEE. CDR3 protein: CASSLRRRNSYEQYF. CDR3 nucleotide sequence: TGTGCCAGCAGCCTTAGGCGCAGGAACTCCTACGAGCAGTACTTC.

This clonotype was counted at least ten times. V gene TRBV4-3 combines with J gene TRBJ2-3; 8 nucleotides agree with TRBD1. CDR3 length: 17 residues. From germline, CDR1 is LGHNA and CDR2 YSLEER. The ends lost 4 bases at V and 2 bases at J; junction bases unmatched: 11. CDR3 DNA sequence: TGCGCCAGCAGCCCCGTCGCGTCAGGGGGCCTCACAGATACGCAGTATTTT. It yields the protein CASSPVASGGLTDTQYF.

The chain employs TRBV5-1 and TRBJ2-1; D gene uncertain. The ends were cut back, 1 base at V and 13 bases at J, with 9 bases in the middle. The CDR3 is 11 amino acids. Germline lookup yields CDR1 SGHRS and CDR2 YFSETQ. As DNA, the CDR3 is TGCGCCAGCAGCTTGACAAGTCACCAGTTCTTC. This translates into CASSLTSHQFF.